This T cell receptor (beta chain) was identified during a study of T cells in Graves' hyperthyroidism and ophthalmopathy (dated by TCRdb to the late 2010s). Context from the whole study: TCR V-J signatures able to tell the groups apart were searched for in a discovery cohort of more than 90 patients, of whom more than 40 had Graves' ophthalmopathy and 55 to 60 had stable Graves' hyperthyroidism. Prospective prediction of ophthalmopathy was tested in an independent validation cohort consisting of fewer than 20 hyperthyroidism patients and about 17 patients who later progressed to ophthalmopathy. The 75 to 100 discovery patients were randomly divided into training and test sets at a 7:3 ratio. The study also compared thyroid tissue and blood T-cell repertoires from roughly 6 Graves' hyperthyroidism patients. After blood sampling, hyperthyroidism patients were treated with methimazole at a starting dose of 30 mg daily, and ophthalmopathy patients were treated with high-dose intravenous methylprednisolone. TCR Vbeta CDR3 sequencing of 140 or so peripheral blood samples (over 40 ophthalmopathy, around 80 hyperthyroidism and roughly 17 progressor patients) is reported in the paper. Results the study describes overall, beyond this receptor: A 13 V-J signature model separated ophthalmopathy from stable hyperthyroidism, with around 90% sensitivity and 81% to 82% specificity in cross-validation and 80%/75% in testing. In validation, the model predicted progression to ophthalmopathy a median of around 6.5 months before onset, with 70% to 71% sensitivity and almost 75% specificity. Sample size was not statistically predetermined, and blinding of investigators to group allocation was not performed. Most expanded thyroid clonotypes (frequency above 0.001) were also detected in blood, a finding suggesting that blood repertoires may reflect thyroid immune responses.

Points on this clonotype: Which antigen it targets is not known. No base qualities exist here, and no much larger clone lies one base off it.

Amplification of TCR beta CDR3 regions was carried out from RNA transcripts. A first-round RT-PCR of the TCR CDR3 used the HTBI primer set with the Qiagen OneStep RT-PCR kit. A second multiplex PCR round built the libraries, followed by size selection and purification. The libraries were sequenced on an Illumina HiSeq2000 using paired-end 100 bp reads. In the source study's methods: SOAPnuke was used to process the raw data, throwing out any read that contained adapters or uncalled bases, had a mean Phred below 15, or lacked an exact constant-primer or identifier match. High-quality paired reads were merged using COPE v1.2.5, and each unique nucleotide sequence was defined as a clonotype. Clonotypes were aligned to IMGT TRBV, TRBD and TRBJ reference segments using MiTCR v1.1. The analysis was restricted to V-J combinations with a frequency above 0.0001, which together covered 99.2% of the repertoires. A TCS score was defined as the ratio between F50 (clonal expansion) and ExV (chaos), using BLOSUM62-based TCRdist between CDR3 peptides within each V-J. Welch's t-statistics and random forest reduced 514 V-J features to 13, which were used in a naive Bayes classifier (R e1071). Clones were called with MiXCR by TCRdb after fastp trimmed the public reads at Q25, and only in-frame beta chains were retained. Records with the same CDR3 protein are collapsed into one entry carrying the most frequent genes and DNA. The V and J calls and clone size come from TCRdb's table, not from the authors' own analysis. The sample table holds some 510,000 distinct CDR3 sequences, of which around 45% were seen once. Approximately 8.2% of the sample goes to the ten largest clones.

Cut back by 5 bases and 7 bases, the V and J ends lie 21 bases apart. Reading from cysteine to phenylalanine, the CDR3 counts 17 amino acids. The read is trimmed to its CDR3 DNA, 51 bases read in frame from base 1. As encoded in the germline V gene (reference sequence), CDR1 is SEHNR while CDR2 is FQNEAQ. Graves' hyperthyroidism was defined as stable when no progression to ophthalmopathy occurred over 18 months of follow-up. Hyperthyroidism patients were newly diagnosed, with disease duration under 2 months, and aged 18 to 65 years. Any patient with an uncontrolled infection, another autoimmune disease, pregnancy or lactation was excluded. Clinical symptoms, serum thyroxine and TRAb, thyroid ultrasound, and orbital computed tomography formed the basis for the diagnoses. Total RNA was extracted using Trizol reagent, and RNA quality was assessed on an Agilent 2100 Bioanalyzer.

Sequences were obtained from peripheral blood or thyroid tissue (not recorded which). This TCR was sampled from a woman aged 18-30 years with Graves' hyperthyroidism. Donor details come from another sample of the same person, matched by shared clones. Recombination joined TRBV7-9 with TRBJ1-6; there is no confident call for the D gene. The sequence in DNA is TGTGCCAGCAGCCTCCTGACACGCCGGTTCAACAATTCACCCCTCCACTTT. This sequence encodes CASSLLTRRFNNSPLHF.